This T cell receptor (beta chain) derives from a study of T cells expressing NK-cell markers. General study points: HCMV specificity of expanded NKG2C+ T cell clones remained unclear.

In the case of this clonotype: The target antigen is unknown.

The CDR3 has 14 residues. Looked up from germline, CDR1 is DFQATT and CDR2 is SNEGSKA (reference sequence). Using the 5' RACE reads, TCRdb records one entry per CDR3 protein without DNA. In all, the sample yields roughly 170,000 distinct CDR3 sequences. The chain employs TRBV20-1 and TRBJ2-3; TCRdb outputs TRBD1, but without DNA this stays unchecked. The source is a woman aged 18-70 years in good health. The sample comprised blood T cells: a sorted CD56 or NKG2C T cell subset, CD4+ or CD8+ T cells, or bulk PBMC T cells (not recorded which). The chain's CDR3 is CSARRGQRTDTQYF.